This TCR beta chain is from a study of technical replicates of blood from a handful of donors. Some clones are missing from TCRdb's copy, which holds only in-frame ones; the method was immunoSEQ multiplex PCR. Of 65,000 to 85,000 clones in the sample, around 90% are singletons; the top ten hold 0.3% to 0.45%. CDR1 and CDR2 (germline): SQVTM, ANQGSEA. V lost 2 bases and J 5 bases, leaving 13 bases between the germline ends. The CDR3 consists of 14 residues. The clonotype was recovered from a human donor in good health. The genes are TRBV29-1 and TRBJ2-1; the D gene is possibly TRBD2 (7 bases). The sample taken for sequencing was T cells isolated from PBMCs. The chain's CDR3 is CSVERGGQHNEQFF. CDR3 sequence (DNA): TGCAGCGTTGAAAGGGGGGGTCAGCACAATGAGCAGTTCTTC.